This T cell receptor (beta chain) is drawn from a study of cytomegalovirus exposure and HLA in healthy donors. Across the study: Some 85 million unique TCRs, all from HLA-typed donors, were included in an early release of the data.

V lost 6 bases and J 1 base, leaving 7 bases between the germline ends. This CDR3 is built from 14 residues. Germline V lookup: CDR1 MNHNS, CDR2 SASEGT. On this clone itself: The same CDR3 also results from other DNA sequences found in this sample.

Primers included in the PCR were 60 Vbeta and 13 Jbeta primers. The data were produced by immunoSEQ multiplex PCR, yet TCRdb's version contains in-frame clones alone and is incomplete. The repertoire holds 55,000 to 80,000 clones, with 66% as singletons. The clonotype originates from a man aged 40-55 years in good health and CMV-seropositive. The sample was PBMCs. This sequence joins TRBV6-1 and TRBJ2-6, with D unclear. In nucleotides, the CDR3 is TGTGCCAGCAGGCCAGGATCTGGGGCCAACGTCCTGACTTTC. Translating gives CASRPGSGANVLTF.